These 6 T cell receptor beta chains were all obtained from the same sample, sequenced in a study of cytomegalovirus exposure and HLA in healthy donors. Some clones are missing from TCRdb's copy, which holds only in-frame ones; the method was immunoSEQ multiplex PCR. The data show about 170,000 clones, approximately 87% seen once. Sequences were obtained from PBMCs. These receptors were collected from a woman aged 25 to 39 in good health and CMV-seronegative.

The rearrangement joins TRBV6-5 to TRBJ2-7; D is unclear. This CDR3 contains 14 residues. The ends were cut back, 5 bases at V and 6 bases at J, with 17 bases in the middle. The germline gives CDR1 MNHEY, CDR2 SVGAGI. CDR3 residues: CASSPWINTAEQYF. In DNA, the CDR3 is TGTGCCAGCAGTCCTTGGATAAACACGGCCGAGCAGTACTTC.

The chain is built from TRBV28 and TRBJ2-1; 8 bases align to TRBD2. This CDR3 has 16 residues. Germline trimming cut 1 base from V and 10 bases from J; bases unmatched to any gene: 12. CDR1 MDHEN and CDR2 SYDVKM come from the germline V gene. The CDR3 here is CASSLLHSAGVGEQFF. CDR3 in DNA: TGTGCCAGCAGTTTATTACATTCAGCGGGAGTAGGAGAGCAGTTCTTC.

The rearrangement joins TRBV2 to TRBJ2-1; D call uncertain. Trimming took off 6 bases at V and 8 bases at J, with 11 bases between the two ends. Germline loops: CDR1 SNHLY, CDR2 FYNNEI. This CDR3 region has 12 residues. The CDR3, as DNA: TGTGCCAGCAGCCTAGACTTCGATGAGCAGTTCTTC. Translated, it gives CASSLDFDEQFF. The variable domain in full, with the rest retrieved from reference TRBV2 and TRBJ2-1, is EPEVTQTPSHQVTQMGQEVILRCVPISNHLYFYWYRQILGQKVEFLVSFYNNEISEKSEIFDDQFSVERPDGSNFTLKIRSTKLEDSAMYFCASSLDFDEQFFGPGTRLTVL.

The chain couples TRBV19 to TRBJ2-1, with D possibly TRBD2 on 5 matching bases. This CDR3 is 15 amino acids long. The V end was cut by 8 bases, the J end by 0 bases, with 14 bases between. Germline lookup yields CDR1 LNHDA and CDR2 SQIVND (reference sequence). CDR3 coding DNA: TGTGCCAGTTGTGAGGGTTCCTACTCCTACAATGAGCAGTTCTTC. Its translation is CASCEGSYSYNEQFF.

The V and J genes are TRBV6-6 and TRBJ2-1, with D possibly TRBD1 on 5 matching bases. Trimming shortened V by 9 bases and J by 1 base, and 16 bases separated the two germline ends. The CDR3 contains 15 residues. CDR1 is MNHNY and CDR2 is SVGAGI in the germline V gene (reference sequence). The chain's CDR3 is CASLDSRLSYNEQFF. As DNA, the CDR3 is TGTGCCAGTCTAGACAGTCGTTTATCCTACAATGAGCAGTTCTTC.

The rearrangement uses TRBV5-1 and TRBJ2-1, with 9 bases lining up with TRBD2. The CDR3 runs to 14 residues. Germline CDR1 reads SGHRS; CDR2 reads YFSETQ. Trimming cost V 4 bases and J 6 bases; bases outside gene matches: 5. The CDR3 DNA follows: TGCGCCAGCAGCCTGCTAGCGGGAAGCAATGAGCAGTTCTTC. This encodes CASSLLAGSNEQFF.